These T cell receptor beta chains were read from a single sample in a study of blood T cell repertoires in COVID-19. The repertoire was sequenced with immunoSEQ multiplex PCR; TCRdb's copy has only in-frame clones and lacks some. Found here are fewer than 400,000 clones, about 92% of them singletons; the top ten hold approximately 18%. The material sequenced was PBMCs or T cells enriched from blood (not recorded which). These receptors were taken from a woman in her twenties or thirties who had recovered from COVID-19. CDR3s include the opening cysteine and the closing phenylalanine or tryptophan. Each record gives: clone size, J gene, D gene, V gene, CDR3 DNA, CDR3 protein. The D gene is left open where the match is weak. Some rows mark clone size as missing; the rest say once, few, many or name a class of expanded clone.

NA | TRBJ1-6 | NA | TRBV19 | TGTGCCAGTAGGTCGAGCTCCTATAATTCACCCCTCCACTTT | CASRSSSYNSPLHF
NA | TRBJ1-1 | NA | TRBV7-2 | TGTGCCAGCAGCTTAGATTCTCGGTACACTGAAGCTTTCTTT | CASSLDSRYTEAFF
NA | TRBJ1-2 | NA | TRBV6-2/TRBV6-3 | TGTGCCAGCAGTTACTGGCAGGGGAAGAATGCTGACTATGGCTACACCTTC | CASSYWQGKNADYGYTF
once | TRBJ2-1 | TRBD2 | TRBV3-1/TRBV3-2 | TGTGCCAGCAGCCAAGCAGTCCTAGCGGTTAATGAGCAGTTCTTC | CASSQAVLAVNEQFF
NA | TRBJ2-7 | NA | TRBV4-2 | TGTGCCAGCAGCCAAGGACTTAGAGTCTACTTC | CASSQGLRVYF
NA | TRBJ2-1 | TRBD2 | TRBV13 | TGTGCCAGCAGCTTAGTGGTAGCGGGGGGGCCTTACAATGAGCAGTTCTTC | CASSLVVAGGPYNEQFF
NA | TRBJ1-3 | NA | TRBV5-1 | TGCGCCAGCAGAGCCGCAGGGGCGTCTGGAAACACCATATATTTT | CASRAAGASGNTIYF
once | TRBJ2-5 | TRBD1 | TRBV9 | TGTGCCAGCAGCGTAGGGGGGACAGGGCCAGAGACCCAGTACTTC | CASSVGGTGPETQYF
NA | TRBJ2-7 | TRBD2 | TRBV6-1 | TGTGCCAGCAGTGAAAGCGCGCTAGCGGGAGGTCCCCCCTACGAGCAGTACTTC | CASSESALAGGPPYEQYF
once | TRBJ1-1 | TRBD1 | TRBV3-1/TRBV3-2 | TGTGCCAGCAGCCAAGACAAGGGGACAGGGGGCTACACTGAAGCTTTCTTT | CASSQDKGTGGYTEAFF
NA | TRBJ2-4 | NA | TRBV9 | TGTGCCAGCAGCCGCACGACGGAGCGGAGGAACATTCAGTACTTC | CASSRTTERRNIQYF
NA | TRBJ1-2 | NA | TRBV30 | TGTGCCTCCCGCCAGGGGCCCGCCTATGGCTACACCTTC | CASRQGPAYGYTF
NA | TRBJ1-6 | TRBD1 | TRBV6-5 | TGTGCCAGCAGTTACCCCCGGGACAGGAGCAATTCACCCCTCCACTTT | CASSYPRDRSNSPLHF
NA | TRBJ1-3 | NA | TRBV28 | TGTGCCAGCAGTCACGGCACAGGGTTATCTGGAAACACCATATATTTT | CASSHGTGLSGNTIYF
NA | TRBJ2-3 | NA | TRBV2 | TGTGCCAGCAGCTCGGGGCTAGCGATCGATACGCAGTATTTT | CASSSGLAIDTQYF
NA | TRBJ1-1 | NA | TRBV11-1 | TGTGCCAGCAGCTTCGGACAGCGCAACACTGAAGCTTTCTTT | CASSFGQRNTEAFF
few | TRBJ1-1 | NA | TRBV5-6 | TGTGCCAGCGGTCTAGGCACTGAAGCTTTCTTT | CASGLGTEAFF
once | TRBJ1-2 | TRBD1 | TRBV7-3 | TGTGCCAGCAGCTTGACAGGGGCGGGGAGATATGGCTACACCTTC | CASSLTGAGRYGYTF
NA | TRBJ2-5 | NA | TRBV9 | TGTGCCAGCAACGTCGGGGGAGGCGAGACCCAGTACTTC | CASNVGGGETQYF
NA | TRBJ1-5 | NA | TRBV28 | TGTGCCAGCAGACCCCAACACGGCCCAGGGAATCAGCCCCAGCATTTT | CASRPQHGPGNQPQHF
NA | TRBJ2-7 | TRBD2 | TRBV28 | TGTGCCAGCAACTTACTAGCGCTAGCCTACGAGCAGTACTTC | CASNLLALAYEQYF
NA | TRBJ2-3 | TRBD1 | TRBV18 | TGTGCCAGCTCACGGGACAGCGCCCTGCTGACGACGCAGTATTTT | CASSRDSALLTTQYF
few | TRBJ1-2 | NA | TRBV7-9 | TGTGCCAGCACCCAATCACTTTCCCGGGGGGCGGATGGCTACACCTTC | CASTQSLSRGADGYTF
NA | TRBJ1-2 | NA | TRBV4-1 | TGCGCCAGCAGCCAAGGGTCGTGGAGCCTAAACTATGGCTACACCTTC | CASSQGSWSLNYGYTF
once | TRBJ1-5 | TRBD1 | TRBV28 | TGTGCCAGCAGCCTTGGTGGACAGGGGGGCTATCAGCCCCAGCATTTT | CASSLGGQGGYQPQHF
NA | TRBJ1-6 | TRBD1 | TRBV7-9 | TGTGCCAGCAGCTTCCGGGACAGGGGGTATAATTCACCCCTCCACTTT | CASSFRDRGYNSPLHF
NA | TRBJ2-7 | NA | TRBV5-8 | TGTGCCACCAGGCATAGGGGCGCCTCCTACGAGCAGTACTTC | CATRHRGASYEQYF
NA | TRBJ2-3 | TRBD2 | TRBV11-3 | TGTGCCAGCAGCTCGGGGGGAACAGATACGCAGTATTTT | CASSSGGTDTQYF
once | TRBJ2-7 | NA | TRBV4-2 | TGTGCCAGCAGCCAAGACAGGGTTTCCTACGAGCAGTACTTC | CASSQDRVSYEQYF
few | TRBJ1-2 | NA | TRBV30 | TGTGCCTGGAGTAGGGGGACCCCTGGCTACACCTTC | CAWSRGTPGYTF
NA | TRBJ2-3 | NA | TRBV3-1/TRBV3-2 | TGTGCCAGCAGCCAAGATCGGGGGGCGACAGATACGCAGTATTTT | CASSQDRGATDTQYF
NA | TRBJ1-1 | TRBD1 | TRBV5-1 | TGCGCCAGCAGCTTGGGACAGGGGATGAACACTGAAGCTTTCTTT | CASSLGQGMNTEAFF
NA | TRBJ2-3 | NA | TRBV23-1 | TGCGCCAGCAGTCAATCGGCGGCACTAGTCGAGACAGATACGCAGTATTTT | CASSQSAALVETDTQYF
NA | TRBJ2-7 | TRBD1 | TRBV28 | TGTGCCAGCAGTTTAGGGGGACAGCCAATATACGAGCAGTACTTC | CASSLGGQPIYEQYF
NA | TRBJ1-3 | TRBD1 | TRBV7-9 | TGTGCCAGCACCCCGGTGGGGACAGGGGGACCCTCTGGAAACACCATATATTTT | CASTPVGTGGPSGNTIYF
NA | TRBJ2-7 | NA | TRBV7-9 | TGTGCCAGCCTCGACGGGATCCTCTCCGAGCAGTACTTC | CASLDGILSEQYF
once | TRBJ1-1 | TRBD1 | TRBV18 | TGTGCCAGCTCCCGGCAACAGGGGGAGACTGAAGCTTTCTTT | CASSRQQGETEAFF
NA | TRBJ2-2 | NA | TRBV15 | TGTGCCACCAGCAGAGATCAACAGCCCGCCGGGGAGCTGTTTTTT | CATSRDQQPAGELFF
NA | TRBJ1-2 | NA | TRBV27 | TGTGCCAGACCGACGTACGGAGGGATCGATGGCTACACCTTC | CARPTYGGIDGYTF
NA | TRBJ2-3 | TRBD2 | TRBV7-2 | TGTGCCAGCGGAAATCTAGCGGGAACTTCAGATACGCAGTATTTT | CASGNLAGTSDTQYF
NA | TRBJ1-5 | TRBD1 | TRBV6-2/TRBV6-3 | TGTGCCAGCAGCTGGACAGGAGACTACAATCAGCCCCAGCATTTT | CASSWTGDYNQPQHF
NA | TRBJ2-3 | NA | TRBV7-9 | TGTGCCAGCGGTCAAGCAGGAGGCGCAGATACGCAGTATTTT | CASGQAGGADTQYF
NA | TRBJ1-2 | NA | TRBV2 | TGTGCCAGCAGTCCAACACCTAACTATGGCTACACCTTC | CASSPTPNYGYTF
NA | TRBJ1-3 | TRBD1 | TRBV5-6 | TGTGCCAGCAAAACAGGGGGCTCTGGAAACACCATATATTTT | CASKTGGSGNTIYF
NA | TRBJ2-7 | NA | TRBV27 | TGTGCCAGCAGTTTAAGGGCAGGGTTGTACGAGCAGTACTTC | CASSLRAGLYEQYF
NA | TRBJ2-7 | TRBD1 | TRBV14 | TGTGCCAGCAGCCACCCGGGACAGGGGGTCTACGAGCAGTACTTC | CASSHPGQGVYEQYF
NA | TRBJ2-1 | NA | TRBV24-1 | TGTGCCACCAGTCCCTACGCCGTAAGCTCCTACAATGAGCAGTTCTTC | CATSPYAVSSYNEQFF
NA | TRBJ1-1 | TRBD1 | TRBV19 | TGTGCCAGTAGTCCCCCCTGGGACAGGGACGGCAGTGGTGAAGCTTTCTTT | CASSPPWDRDGSGEAFF